This TCR beta chain was captured by sequencing in a study of T cell responses to AZD1222 COVID-19 vaccine. TCRdb keeps only in-frame clones here, not all; method: immunoSEQ multiplex PCR. This sample yields roughly 81,000 clones, of which approximately 89% are seen a single time; roughly 15% belongs to the top ten. This clone was seen once. In germline, CDR1 is ENHRY, CDR2 SYGVKD. The CDR3 consists of 14 residues. The V gene end was trimmed by 6 bases and the J gene end by 2 bases; junction bases not matched to a gene: 6. The receptor's source is an adult in good health. This chain links TRBV10-3 with TRBJ1-1, with 7 bases lining up with TRBD1. This specimen was peripheral blood, taken on day 0 of AZD1222 vaccination. CDR3 sequence: CAIREGTDNTEAFF. The DNA for the CDR3 is TGTGCCATCAGGGAAGGGACAGATAACACTGAAGCTTTCTTT.